This T cell receptor beta chain was documented in a study of CD8+ T cells in alopecia areata. Documented treatment: oral pan-JAK inhibitor, 5-10 mg twice daily. Alopecia areata patients gave lesional scalp punch biopsies and peripheral blood samples. This clone was seen a single time. Its antigen is undetermined. The length of the CDR3 is 17 residues. Germline CDR1 and CDR2: MGHRA and YSYEKL. After removal of 0 bases from V and 8 bases from J, the junction contained 13 bases not matched to a gene. Study-wide findings and caveats: Mice showed clearer TCR sharing than patients did, a gap that was possibly HLA-related. Across lesional scalp, and particularly alopecia totalis/universalis, clonality surpassed that of normal scalp. Only a single nonresponder existed, so baseline CD8+ expansion links stay unclear.

Sequencing used cDNA as its template, made by extracting RNA and reverse transcribing it. Sequenced by immunoSEQ multiplex PCR; TCRdb stores in-frame clones only, minus some. Of around 100,000 clones in the sample, 65% to 90% were seen once. This receptor was obtained from a human donor with alopecia areata. The sample here was CD8+ T cells sorted from blood, taken between weeks 30 and 35, from a patient treated with tofacitinib. The V gene is TRBV4-1, the J gene TRBJ2-1; TRBD2 aligns across 7 bases. The CDR3 protein is CASSQDSPAGIRHEQFF. CDR3 sequence (DNA): TGCGCCAGCAGCCAAGATTCCCCAGCGGGAATTAGGCATGAGCAGTTCTTC.